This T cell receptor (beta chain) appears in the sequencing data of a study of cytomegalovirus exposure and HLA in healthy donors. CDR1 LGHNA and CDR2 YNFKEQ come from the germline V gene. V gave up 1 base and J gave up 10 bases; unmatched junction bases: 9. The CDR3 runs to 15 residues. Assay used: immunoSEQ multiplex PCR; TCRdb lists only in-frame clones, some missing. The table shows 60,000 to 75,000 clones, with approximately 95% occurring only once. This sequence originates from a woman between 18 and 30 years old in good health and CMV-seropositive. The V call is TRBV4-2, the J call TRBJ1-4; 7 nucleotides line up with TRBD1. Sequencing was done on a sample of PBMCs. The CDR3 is CASSQGLQGWGKLFF. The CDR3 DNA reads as TGTGCCAGCAGCCAAGGGCTACAGGGGTGGGGAAAACTGTTTTTT.